This TCR beta chain was identified in a study of blood T cell repertoires in COVID-19. Trimming removed 8 bases from V and 0 bases from J; junction bases left unmatched: 9. Germline values: CDR1 SGHTA, CDR2 FQGTGA. This CDR3 comprises 17 residues. Libraries were prepared by immunoSEQ multiplex PCR; TCRdb keeps only in-frame clonotypes and omits some of them. The sample has over 200,000 clones, 88% seen once. The chain links TRBV7-3 to TRBJ2-3, with 12 positions matching TRBD2. Sequencing input: peripheral blood. This TCR was recovered from a man aged 55 to 69 who had recovered from COVID-19. The CDR3 DNA reads TGTGCCAGCCTTCTAGCGGGGGGGCTTGTAAGCACAGATACGCAGTATTTT. As protein: CASLLAGGLVSTDTQYF. Complete variable domain (other parts from reference TRBV7-3 and TRBJ2-3): GAGVSQTPSNKVTEKGKYVELRCDPISGHTALYWYRQSLGQGPEFLIYFQGTGAADDSGLPNDRFFAVRPEGSVSTLKIQRTERGDSAVYLCASLLAGGLVSTDTQYFGPGTRLTVL.